Sequencing of this TCR beta chain was carried out in a study of blood T cells in healthy people across ages. Broader study findings: Researchers judged that diversity estimates from one million T cells fell short of true values.

Alongside a J-beta primer mix, a sample-barcoded 5' primer served in a second PCR lasting about 7 to 11 cycles. TCRdb reprocessed the 5' RACE reads via MiXCR and lists one record per CDR3 protein. The profile shows roughly 1.7 million distinct CDR3 sequences, around 35% of them singletons. The CDR3 is made up of 20 amino acids. To note about this clonotype: What it binds is not known. The junction shows a germline mismatch at one end, possibly a read error.

The chain has TRBV12-3 or TRBV12-4 and TRBJ2-1; 12 bases agree with TRBD2. The sample comprised blood. The sequence was obtained from a woman aged 30 to 39 in good health. The CDR3 is CASSLIVSLAGGPRYSEQFF. The CDR3 DNA reads TGTGCCAGCAGTTTAATTGTGAGTCTAGCGGGAGGGCCGAGGTACAGTGAGCAGTTCTTC.